Shown below are 26 T cell receptor beta chains from a single sample sequenced in a study of blood T cell repertoires in COVID-19 (dated by TCRdb to 2018 to 2021). The library was produced with the immunoSEQ multiplex PCR assay. TCRdb limited this immuneACCESS table to in-frame rearrangements with V and J called. A share of clones is missing; checked studies link under half to unresolved V genes, and the rest is unexplained. Present in this sample are 98,000 or so clones, 70% to 85% of which were seen just once. Roughly 3.4% of the sample comes from the top ten. The source material was peripheral blood. The receptors were sampled from an elderly woman with active or convalescent COVID-19.

The chain has TRBV29-1 and TRBJ2-5, with D unresolved. The V end lost 6 bases, the J end lost 5 bases, and 7 bases lay between the germline ends. This CDR3 is 10 amino acids long. CDR1 SQVTM and CDR2 ANQGSEA come from the germline V gene. The CDR3 region has the DNA TGCAGCGTGGAGTGGGAGACCCAGTACTTC. Encoded protein: CSVEWETQYF.

The chain combines TRBV6-2 or TRBV6-3 with TRBJ2-5; 9 positions match TRBD1. Per germline, CDR1 MNHEY and CDR2 SVGEGT. With V trimmed by 2 bases and J by 5 bases, 9 bases remained unmatched. There are 16 residues in the CDR3. The CDR3 DNA is TGTGCCAGCAGTTACACCCGGGGACAGGGTCAGGAGACCCAGTACTTC. Encoded protein: CASSYTRGQGQETQYF.

The chain recombines TRBV5-1 with TRBJ2-6, with D unresolved. Germline loops: CDR1 SGHRS, CDR2 YFSETQ. The CDR3 extends over 14 amino acids. The ends were cut back, 0 bases at V and 2 bases at J, with 3 bases in the middle. The CDR3, as DNA: TGCGCCAGCAGCTTGGTAGCTGGGGCCAACGTCCTGACTTTC. This gives the protein CASSLVAGANVLTF.

V usage is TRBV27 and J usage is TRBJ2-5, with 7 bases fitting TRBD2. Germline assignment: CDR1 MNHEY and CDR2 SMNVEV (reference sequence). This CDR3 has 16 residues. V was pared by 0 bases and J by 2 bases, with 6 bases of the junction left unmatched. CDR3: CASSLSLGGGQETQYF. The DNA of the CDR3 is TGTGCCAGCAGTTTATCGCTTGGGGGGGGGCAAGAGACCCAGTACTTC.

This clone was found a few times. V and J are TRBV30 and TRBJ1-1, with D tentatively TRBD1 (5 bases). In germline, CDR1 is GTSNPN, CDR2 SVGIG (reference sequence). The V end was cut by 0 bases, the J end by 2 bases, with 7 bases between. This CDR3 spans 13 amino acids. The CDR3 sequence is CAWSVQANTEAFF. CDR3 nucleotides: TGTGCCTGGAGTGTACAGGCAAACACTGAAGCTTTCTTT.

This chain uses TRBV12-1 with TRBJ2-5; TRBD2, as called in the table, went unchecked against the DNA. TRBV12-1 has pseudogene status. The CDR3 totals 16 residues. CDR3 region: CASSPGFWGLQETQYF. The CDR3 DNA reads TGTGCCAGCAGCCCGGGATTTTGGGGACTCCAAGAGACCCAGTACTTC.

The chain carries TRBV10-3 and TRBJ1-6, with TRBD1 identical over 7 bases. Germline-derived CDR1 and CDR2 are ENHRY and SYGVKD. Trimming cost V 7 bases and J 5 bases; bases outside gene matches: 8. The CDR3 runs to 15 residues. This CDR3 reads CAITRDSANNSPLHF. As DNA, the CDR3 is TGTGCCATCACTCGGGACAGTGCGAATAATTCACCCCTCCACTTT.

The gene calls are TRBV5-8 and TRBJ1-6; 7 bases line up with TRBD1. The germline gives CDR1 SGHTS, CDR2 YDEGEE. The CDR3 is 17 amino acids. J lost 7 bases, V lost 3 bases, and 13 bases had no gene match. Written as DNA, the CDR3 is TGTGCCAGCAGCTGGACCGGTTCAGGGGGTGTGAATTCACCCCTCCACTTT. It specifies CASSWTGSGGVNSPLHF.

Remarks on this clone: At one end, the junction sequence differs from germline, possibly due to a read error. The chain joins TRBV4-1 to TRBJ1-1, with 7 bases aligning to TRBD1. This CDR3 comprises 13 residues. The V gene's germline CDR1 is MGHRA and CDR2 YSYEKL. CDR3 nucleotide sequence: TGCGCCAGCAGCCAAGAGGGACAGTCCGTAACAGGGTTT. Its translation is CASSQEGQSVTGF.

This rearrangement joins TRBV18 to TRBJ1-6; TRBD1 is a possible D gene (5 bases). Deletions cut 2 bases from V and 0 bases from J, with 11 bases between. The germline V gene encodes CDR1 KGHSH and CDR2 LQKENI. CDR3 length equals 17 residues. DNA for the CDR3: TGTGCCAGCTCACCATCTCCAGGGTCCTCCTATAATTCACCCCTCCACTTT. Translating it yields CASSPSPGSSYNSPLHF.

The chain couples TRBV18 to TRBJ2-5, with no clear D. V lost 2 bases and J 1 base, leaving 14 bases between the germline ends. The CDR3 spans 16 residues. Germline CDR1 and CDR2: KGHSH and LQKENI. The CDR3 sequence: CASSPSVLEFQETQYF. In nucleotides, the CDR3 is TGTGCCAGCTCACCATCGGTACTTGAGTTCCAAGAGACCCAGTACTTC. Using reference TRBV18 and TRBJ2-5 for the parts outside the CDR3, the full variable domain is NAGVMQNPRHLVRRRGQEARLRCSPMKGHSHVYWYRQLPEEGLKFMVYLQKENIIDESGMPKERFSAEFPKEGPSILRIQQVVRGDSAAYFCASSPSVLEFQETQYFGPGTRLLVL.

V gene TRBV7-2 combines with J gene TRBJ1-1; the match to TRBD1 covers 10 bases. The CDR3 runs 13 residues. Germline V gives CDR1 SGHTA, CDR2 FQGNSA. Trimming cost V 5 bases and J 11 bases; bases outside gene matches: 8. CDR3 nucleotides: TGTGCCAGCAGCCAAGGGACAGGGGCAGAGGCTTTCTTT. Protein product: CASSQGTGAEAFF.

This clone showed up just a few times. The V and J genes are TRBV24-1 and TRBJ1-2; 8 bases map to TRBD1. The CDR3 runs to 14 residues. V lost 5 bases, J lost 7 bases, and 8 bases stayed unmatched. Germline values: CDR1 KGHDR, CDR2 SFDVKD. The CDR3 spells CATSGQGAGGGYTF. The CDR3 nucleotides are TGTGCCACCAGTGGGCAGGGGGCAGGAGGTGGCTACACCTTC.

This chain links TRBV9 with TRBJ2-5; D unclear. Per the germline V gene, CDR1 is SGDLS and CDR2 is YYNGEE. The CDR3 covers 12 residues. V was shortened by 7 bases and J by 5 bases, with 12 bases between the two germline ends. In nucleotides, the CDR3 is TGTGCCAGCGGTCGTGTCGGGGAGACCCAGTACTTC. Amino acids: CASGRVGETQYF. The variable domain in full, completed from reference TRBV9 and TRBJ2-5, reads DSGVTQTPKHLITATGQRVTLRCSPRSGDLSVYWYQQSLDQGLQFLIQYYNGEERAKGNILERFSAQQFPDLHSELNLSSLELGDSALYFCASGRVGETQYFGPGTRLLVL.

This clone was detected only once. This chain joins TRBV6-5 and TRBJ1-2, with TRBD1 matching over 9 bases. This CDR3 region has 14 residues. Per germline, CDR1 MNHEY and CDR2 SVGAGI. V dropped 6 bases and J dropped 4; count of bases not matched to a gene: 6. CDR3 protein: CASSPDRGGYGYTF. CDR3 nucleotide sequence: TGTGCCAGCAGCCCCGACAGGGGGGGCTATGGCTACACCTTC.

Only one count was recorded for this clone. The chain links TRBV10-3 to TRBJ1-3, with D tentatively TRBD1 (6 bases). Germline V CDR1 and CDR2: ENHRY, SYGVKD. The V end was cut by 7 bases, the J end by 0 bases, with 13 bases between. This CDR3 is 15 amino acids long. The CDR3 nucleotides read TGTGCCATCAATCGAGGGGGTCACTCTGGAAACACCATATATTTT. It yields the protein CAINRGGHSGNTIYF.

This clone was seen just once. The V and J genes are TRBV9 and TRBJ2-1; 7 bases map to TRBD1. The CDR3 loop spans 15 amino acids. J was trimmed by 2 bases and V by 4 bases; bases with no gene match: 6. Germline CDR1 is SGDLS and CDR2 is YYNGEE. DNA for the CDR3: TGTGCCAGCAGCCCCCGTGACAGGGCCTACAATGAGCAGTTCTTC. Translated: CASSPRDRAYNEQFF. The full variable domain, with the rest looked up from reference TRBV9 and TRBJ2-1, is DSGVTQTPKHLITATGQRVTLRCSPRSGDLSVYWYQQSLDQGLQFLIQYYNGEERAKGNILERFSAQQFPDLHSELNLSSLELGDSALYFCASSPRDRAYNEQFFGPGTRLTVL.

The V gene is TRBV11-2, the J gene TRBJ1-3; D ambiguous. Germline lookup yields CDR1 SGHAT and CDR2 FQNNGV. The V gene lost 1 base and the J gene lost 0 bases, with 13 bases spanning the gap. The CDR3 has 17 amino acids. Written as DNA, the CDR3 is TGTGCCAGCAGCTTAGTCTCCAGCCGACACTCTGGAAACACCATATATTTT. This translates into CASSLVSSRHSGNTIYF.

This rearrangement joins TRBV5-1 to TRBJ1-1, with a tentative D call TRBD1 (6 bases). This CDR3 comprises 15 residues. V was cut by 4 bases and J by 4 bases, with 17 bases left in between. Germline-derived CDR1 and CDR2 are SGHRS and YFSETQ. The CDR3 DNA reads as TGCGCCAGCAGCCGCCTAGGGGGGGAAGGCACTGAAGCTTTCTTT. Translated: CASSRLGGEGTEAFF.

V is TRBV3-1 (or the pseudogene TRBV3-2) and J is TRBJ2-7, with D perhaps matching TRBD2 (5 bases). V shed 4 bases and J shed 0 bases, with 10 bases lying between them. The CDR3 is 14 residues long. Germline CDR1 and CDR2: LGHDT and YNNKEL (reference sequence). This chain's CDR3 is CASSLSGSSYEQYF. DNA of the CDR3: TGTGCCAGCAGCCTATCGGGGTCCTCCTACGAGCAGTACTTC.

The chain uses TRBV5-1 and TRBJ1-3, with a weak D call TRBD1 (5 bases). From germline, CDR1 is SGHRS and CDR2 YFSETQ. V lost 2 bases, J lost 4 bases, and 13 bases lay in between. The CDR3 sequence is 15 residues long. In nucleotides, the CDR3 is TGCGCCAGCAGCTTTACAGGATCGGAAGGAAACACCATATATTTT. Its translation is CASSFTGSEGNTIYF.

The V and J genes are TRBV6-2 or TRBV6-3 and TRBJ2-2; D may be TRBD1 (6 bases). V was clipped by 6 bases and J by 4 bases, with 21 bases between them. CDR3 size: 17 residues. CDR1 is MNHEY and CDR2 is SVGEGT in the germline V gene. CDR3 sequence: CASSTWVADRSTGELFF. CDR3 coding DNA: TGTGCCAGCAGCACTTGGGTGGCCGACAGGAGCACCGGGGAGCTGTTTTTT.

This chain links TRBV4-1 with TRBJ1-1; 8 nucleotides agree with TRBD1. Losses at the gene ends were 3 bases for V and 4 bases for J; bases not matched to a gene: 4. Looked up from germline, CDR1 is MGHRA and CDR2 is YSYEKL. The CDR3 consists of 14 residues. CDR3 amino acids: CASSHFDRGTEAFF. CDR3 nucleotides: TGCGCCAGCAGCCACTTCGACAGGGGCACTGAAGCTTTCTTT.

This clone occurred once. The V gene is TRBV28, the J gene TRBJ2-6, with D tentatively TRBD1 (5 bases). Trimming pared 4 bases from V and 2 bases from J, leaving 9 bases between. The V gene's germline CDR1 is MDHEN and CDR2 SYDVKM. The CDR3 spans 15 residues. CDR3 coding DNA: TGTGCCAGCAGTTCGCCAGGGCCTGGGGCCAACGTCCTGACTTTC. This encodes CASSSPGPGANVLTF.

The chain combines TRBV18 with TRBJ1-5, with a tentative D call TRBD1 (5 bases). The germline V gene has CDR1 KGHSH and CDR2 LQKENI. Deletions cut 8 bases from V and 6 bases from J, with 14 bases between. The CDR3 length is 13 residues. CDR3 DNA: TGTGCCAGCCGCCAGGGTCGTAGTCAGCCCCAGCATTTT. Amino acids: CASRQGRSQPQHF.

This clone came up once. This chain uses TRBV6-6 with TRBJ1-1; 7 nucleotides agree with TRBD1. The germline CDR1 and CDR2 sequences are MNHNY and SVGAGI (reference sequence). V dropped 7 bases and J dropped 12; count of bases not matched to a gene: 8. The CDR3 totals 11 residues. The CDR3 is CASNLDRSPFF. The CDR3 DNA reads as TGTGCCAGCAACCTGGACAGGTCGCCTTTCTTT.